The subject of this entry is one T cell receptor beta chain. Its antigen remains unknown. This entry belongs to a study of OX40 agonist ivuxolimab in advanced cancers. Study-wide points: The mean number of expanded clones was higher in CD8+ T cells than in CD4+.

The CDR3 extends over 15 amino acids. Deletions cut 5 bases from V and 7 bases from J, with 15 bases between. Per germline, CDR1 SGHNT and CDR2 YENEEA. The data were produced by immunoSEQ multiplex PCR, yet TCRdb's version contains in-frame clones alone and is incomplete. Seen here are fewer than 85,000 clones, roughly 84% observed once, and the top ten hold 6.9%. V is TRBV11-3 and J is TRBJ2-6; D is undetermined. Sequenced material: CD4+ or CD8+ T cells sorted from blood, taken in a trial of the OX40 agonist ivuxolimab. This TCR came from an adult with an advanced solid tumor such as melanoma, head and neck, liver or kidney cancer. The CDR3 protein is CASSPHSGPANVLTF. The CDR3 nucleotides are TGTGCCAGCAGCCCTCACTCCGGGCCAGCCAACGTCCTGACTTTC.